These 8 T cell receptor beta chains came from one sample sequenced in a study of T cell clusters in autoimmune cytopenias. TRB amplification used approximately 250 ng of peripheral blood genomic DNA. Multiplex touch-down PCR amplified TRB using TRB-A and TRB-B pools in one tube. TCRdb reanalyzed the multiplex PCR reads and collapses them to one entry per CDR3 protein, without DNA. The sample table includes about 5,100 distinct CDR3 sequences. These data also formed part of another study, on T cell repertoires in aging, cancer and after chemotherapy.

Sample: peripheral blood. These receptors all come from a human donor in good health.

This chain links TRBV10-3 with TRBJ2-1; TCRdb lists TRBD2, though no DNA is available to test this call. There are 15 residues in the CDR3. Germline CDR1 reads ENHRY; CDR2 reads SYGVKD. CDR3 in amino acids: CAISVGTSGGYEQFF.

V is TRBV7-9 and J is TRBJ2-1. Looked up from germline, CDR1 is SEHNR and CDR2 is FQNEAQ (reference sequence). The CDR3 length is 14 residues. The CDR3 spells CASSHTSQANEQFF.

This chain connects TRBV7-2 to TRBJ1-2; TCRdb's assignment of TRBD1 cannot be checked, as there is no DNA. From germline, CDR1 is SGHTA and CDR2 FQGNSA. This CDR3 has 13 amino acids. The CDR3 region is CASSGGTGYGYTF.

This chain connects TRBV12-3 or TRBV12-4 to TRBJ1-5; TCRdb's D call of TRBD1 is untestable without DNA. The CDR3 sequence is 16 residues long. CDR3 sequence: CASSSLRGGRGQPQHF.

By frequency, this clonotype registers large. The rearrangement uses TRBV6-5 and TRBJ2-7; TCRdb calls TRBD1, which cannot be checked without DNA. There are 15 residues in the CDR3. Germline V gene sequence: CDR1 MNHEY, CDR2 SVGAGI. CDR3 residues: CASSYSGASSYEQYF.

The J gene is TRBJ2-2, the V gene TRBV10-1. The CDR3 has 13 amino acids. Per germline, CDR1 WNHNN and CDR2 SYGVQD (reference sequence). This CDR3 is CASSTVFPGELFF.

CDR3 sequence reads: CATSKDRYTGELFF. The chain joins TRBV18 to TRBJ2-2. The CDR3 covers 14 residues. CDR1 and CDR2 from the germline V gene are KGHSH and LQKENI.

The J gene is TRBJ2-5, the V gene TRBV5-1; with no DNA, the TCRdb D assignment of TRBD1 cannot be verified. The length of the CDR3 is 15 residues. Germline V gives CDR1 SGHRS, CDR2 YFSETQ. CDR3 residues: CASSLDRVGIETQYF.